These 27 T cell receptor beta chains came from one sample sequenced in a study of cytomegalovirus exposure and HLA in healthy donors. A multiplex PCR was run with 60 Vbeta primers and 13 Jbeta primers. Here immunoSEQ multiplex PCR was the method, and the copy in TCRdb shows in-frame clones only, minus some. The sample carries around 190,000 clones, 9.5% recorded once. The sample taken for sequencing was PBMCs. Every receptor here comes from a woman in her thirties in good health and CMV-seropositive.

The V and J genes are TRBV19 and TRBJ2-3; 7 bases are a match to TRBD2. Germline CDR1 reads LNHDA; CDR2 reads SQIVND (reference sequence). After removal of 3 bases from V and 2 bases from J, the junction contained 11 bases not matched to a gene. The CDR3 is 17 residues long. The CDR3 DNA is TGTGCCAGTAGTATGAATTCGGCTAGCGGTTTCACAGATACGCAGTATTTT. Translating gives CASSMNSASGFTDTQYF.

The chain carries TRBV5-1 and TRBJ2-5; no clear D. Germline V gene data show CDR1 as SGHRS and CDR2 as YFSETQ. Deletions cut 2 bases from V and 6 bases from J, with 17 bases between. The CDR3 is made up of 15 amino acids. CDR3 sequence (DNA): TGCGCCAGCAGCTTATACCCCGTAGCAGCGAAGACCCAGTACTTC. It is translated as CASSLYPVAAKTQYF.

This clone was picked up a small number of times. The rearrangement links TRBV15 to TRBJ2-3; 10 nucleotides agree with TRBD1. Trimming took 1 base from V and 4 from J; bases not matched to a gene: 5. The V gene's germline CDR1 is LNHNV and CDR2 YYDKDF (reference sequence). CDR3 size: 16 residues. CDR3 loop: CATSRAGTGEPDTQYF. CDR3 sequence (DNA): TGTGCCACCAGCAGAGCCGGGACAGGGGAGCCAGATACGCAGTATTTT.

The chain recombines TRBV19 with TRBJ2-2; 7 bases fit TRBD1. Per the germline V gene, CDR1 is LNHDA and CDR2 is SQIVND (reference sequence). The J segment lost 5 bases and the V segment lost 7 bases, leaving 13 bases of the junction unmatched. This CDR3 region has 16 residues. The DNA for the CDR3 is TGTGCCAGTACCACAGGGGTTTGGTCAAGGACCGGGGAGCTGTTTTTT. Protein sequence: CASTTGVWSRTGELFF.

This clone was detected only a few times. This chain uses TRBV5-1 with TRBJ1-2, with D maybe TRBD1 (6 bases). The V end lost 2 bases, the J end lost 1 base, and 15 bases lay between the germline ends. The CDR3 extends over 16 amino acids. Looked up from germline, CDR1 is SGHRS and CDR2 is YFSETQ. DNA of the CDR3: TGCGCCAGCAGCTTTACTACTGACAGGATTAACTATGGCTACACCTTC. As protein: CASSFTTDRINYGYTF.

Worth noting for this clone: Additional DNA sequences in this sample encode the identical CDR3. This sequence joins TRBV2 and TRBJ2-7; no clear D gene. From germline, CDR1 is SNHLY and CDR2 FYNNEI. With 1 base removed from V and 2 bases from J, the gap between germline ends came to 6 bases. This CDR3 comprises 13 residues. CDR3: CASSEGGAYEQYF. CDR3 coding DNA: TGTGCCAGCAGTGAAGGAGGTGCCTACGAGCAGTACTTC.

For this clone: One end of the junction varies from germline; a read error may be responsible. The chain links TRBV18 to TRBJ2-7; 7 bases align to TRBD2. Germline values: CDR1 KGHSH, CDR2 LQKENI. The CDR3 has 14 residues. As DNA, the CDR3 is TGTGCCAGCTCACCGAGGGAGGGCTCCCACGAGCAGTACTTC. Translating it yields CASSPREGSHEQYF.

This clone was counted between two and nine times. The chain joins TRBV7-8 to TRBJ2-7; perhaps TRBD2 as D (6 bases). Trimming left V 3 bases short and J 3 bases short, with 12 bases between. The CDR3 covers 14 residues. Germline loops: CDR1 SGHVS, CDR2 FQNEAQ. The CDR3: CASSLDGRGYEQYF. CDR3 sequence (DNA): TGTGCCAGCAGCTTGGACGGGAGAGGCTACGAGCAGTACTTC.

This clone was observed a handful of times. V usage is TRBV2 and J usage is TRBJ2-1; TRBD2 matches at 8 bases. Per the germline V gene, CDR1 is SNHLY and CDR2 is FYNNEI. The CDR3 runs to 16 residues. With 4 bases clipped from V and 1 base from J, the junction kept 6 bases outside the gene matches. CDR3 amino acids: CASSVWTSLSYNEQFF. CDR3 nucleotides: TGTGCCAGCAGTGTTTGGACTAGCCTTTCCTACAATGAGCAGTTCTTC.

The chain employs TRBV10-2 and TRBJ2-3; D may be TRBD2 (5 bases). There are 13 residues in the CDR3. In germline, CDR1 is WSHSY, CDR2 SAAADI. The V gene lost 4 bases and the J gene lost 6 bases, with 11 bases spanning the gap. The CDR3 DNA follows: TGCGCCAGCAGTGGATCCCTAGCTGATACGCAGTATTTT. Translation: CASSGSLADTQYF.

The V and J genes are TRBV6-1 and TRBJ2-3; no clear D gene. The germline V gene has CDR1 MNHNS and CDR2 SASEGT. Between the trimmed V and J ends, which lost 2 bases and 10 bases, there was a span of 10 bases. This CDR3 is built from 12 residues. CDR3: CASSELLLAQYF. In DNA, the CDR3 is TGTGCCAGCAGTGAACTACTTCTTGCGCAGTATTTT.

Points on this clone: Other DNA sequences in this sample translate to the same CDR3. The chain carries TRBV5-1 and TRBJ2-3, with D possibly matching TRBD1 (6 bases). Trimming shortened V by 4 bases and J by 4 bases, and 10 bases separated the two germline ends. Germline V gene lookup returns CDR1 SGHRS and CDR2 YFSETQ. This CDR3 has 13 residues. CDR3 residues: CASSLKGADTQYF. The CDR3 DNA follows: TGCGCCAGCAGCCTTAAGGGGGCAGATACGCAGTATTTT.

This clone came up a few times. The chain has TRBV6-5 and TRBJ1-1; maybe TRBD1 (5 bases). This CDR3 comprises 14 residues. Germline V lookup: CDR1 MNHEY, CDR2 SVGAGI. With 5 bases removed from V and 0 bases from J, the gap between germline ends came to 10 bases. CDR3 region: CASSKTVMNTEAFF. CDR3 sequence (DNA): TGTGCCAGCAGTAAGACAGTTATGAACACTGAAGCTTTCTTT.

This clone came up a few times. V gene TRBV11-2 combines with J gene TRBJ2-2; D ambiguous. V was trimmed by 7 bases and J by 0 bases, leaving 12 bases between them. CDR3 length equals 15 residues. The V gene's germline CDR1 is SGHAT and CDR2 FQNNGV. The CDR3 loop reads CASNPYTPNTGELFF. In DNA form, the CDR3 reads TGTGCCAGCAACCCTTATACTCCGAACACCGGGGAGCTGTTTTTT.

The chain joins TRBV19 to TRBJ1-1; TRBD1 agrees at 7 bases. Germline CDR1 is LNHDA and CDR2 is SQIVND (reference sequence). The CDR3 sequence is 16 residues long. J lost 1 base, V lost 5 bases, and 10 bases had no gene match. CDR3 in DNA: TGTGCCAGTAGTTTGTACAGGGGCCCCCAGAACACTGAAGCTTTCTTT. This gives the protein CASSLYRGPQNTEAFF.

This clone showed up just a few times. This sequence joins TRBV6-6 and TRBJ1-1, with 9 bases matching TRBD1. V lost 2 bases, J lost 3 bases, and 4 bases stayed unmatched. This CDR3 comprises 15 residues. Germline CDR1 and CDR2: MNHNY and SVGAGI (reference sequence). This CDR3 reads CASSYVTGGHTEAFF. For the CDR3, the DNA is TGTGCCAGCAGTTACGTGACAGGGGGTCACACTGAAGCTTTCTTT.

The chain carries TRBV10-3 and TRBJ1-3; D unclear. This CDR3 is 12 amino acids long. Per the germline V gene, CDR1 is ENHRY and CDR2 is SYGVKD. V gave up 6 bases and J gave up 2 bases, with 5 bases separating them. CDR3 region: CAIRQPGNTIYF. CDR3 nucleotide sequence: TGTGCCATCAGACAACCTGGAAACACCATATATTTT.

This clone turned up a few times. The rearrangement joins TRBV9 to TRBJ2-3, with D hard to call. The V end was cut by 3 bases, the J end by 5 bases, with 19 bases between. CDR1 is SGDLS, CDR2 YYNGEE, per germline. This CDR3 has 16 amino acids. The CDR3 protein is CASSEPPGSVLDTQYF. The CDR3, as DNA: TGTGCCAGCAGCGAGCCCCCTGGAAGCGTCCTAGATACGCAGTATTTT.

The chain carries TRBV7-2 and TRBJ2-6, with D possibly being TRBD2 (6 bases). Germline V gene lookup returns CDR1 SGHTA and CDR2 FQGNSA. The V gene lost 2 bases and the J gene lost 4 bases, with 12 bases spanning the gap. This CDR3 has 16 amino acids. CDR3 residues: CASSLFPRGGANVLTF. The CDR3 DNA follows: TGTGCCAGCAGCTTATTCCCCCGGGGGGGGGCCAACGTCCTGACTTTC.

There are a few counts of this clone. The chain links TRBV7-7 to TRBJ2-1; D remains ambiguous. Germline values: CDR1 SSHAT, CDR2 FNYEAQ (reference sequence). The germline V and J ends were trimmed by 0 bases and 5 bases, with 5 bases remaining between them. This CDR3 comprises 13 residues. CDR3 coding DNA: TGTGCCAGCAGCTTAGCAAGAGACAATGAGCAGTTCTTC. It translates to CASSLARDNEQFF. The entire variable domain, with the rest obtained from reference TRBV7-7 and TRBJ2-1, is as follows: GAGVSQSPRYKVTKRGQDVTLRCDPISSHATLYWYQQALGQGPEFLTYFNYEAQPDKSGLPSDRFSAERPEGSISTLTIQRTEQRDSAMYRCASSLARDNEQFFGPGTRLTVL.

There are a few counts of this clone. The same CDR3 arises from other DNA sequences in this sample as well. V is TRBV5-1 and J is TRBJ1-3; 7 nucleotides align to TRBD1. The CDR3 extends over 14 amino acids. Germline V gene sequence: CDR1 SGHRS, CDR2 YFSETQ. Trimming at V came to 2 bases and at J to 2 bases, leaving 1 base not matched to a gene. This chain's CDR3 is CASSLDRAGNTIYF. DNA of the CDR3: TGCGCCAGCAGCTTAGACAGGGCTGGAAACACCATATATTTT.

DNA of the CDR3: TGTGCCACCTCACCCTCTGGGGGCCGACGGAACACCATATATTTT. Its protein product is CATSPSGGRRNTIYF. The chain carries TRBV27 and TRBJ1-3; tentative D call: TRBD1 (6 bases). The germline V gene has CDR1 MNHEY and CDR2 SMNVEV (reference sequence). V lost 10 bases and J 7 bases, leaving 23 bases between the germline ends. The CDR3 consists of 15 residues.

This clone has only a few counts. The chain couples TRBV2 to TRBJ2-3; D is perhaps TRBD1 (5 bases). Germline loops: CDR1 SNHLY, CDR2 FYNNEI. The germline V and J ends were trimmed by 6 bases and 0 bases, with 13 bases remaining between them. The length of the CDR3 is 15 residues. The CDR3, as DNA: TGTGCCAGCAGCCCTCTGGGGCTAAGCACAGATACGCAGTATTTT. This encodes CASSPLGLSTDTQYF.

The chain combines TRBV11-3 with TRBJ2-1; 8 nucleotides line up with TRBD2. Germline lookup yields CDR1 SGHNT and CDR2 YENEEA. With V trimmed by 5 bases and J by 4 bases, 7 bases remained unmatched. The CDR3 has 15 residues. CDR3 residues: CASSPSLAGYNEQFF. CDR3 DNA sequence: TGTGCCAGCAGCCCCTCCCTAGCGGGTTACAATGAGCAGTTCTTC.

In this sample, this clone turned up a few times. The chain joins TRBV14 to TRBJ2-3, with 10 bases identical to TRBD2. V lost 2 bases and J lost 5; bases outside the gene matches: 10. Germline V CDR1 and CDR2: SGHDN, FVKESK. The CDR3 sequence is 17 residues long. The CDR3 DNA reads as TGTGCCAGCAGCCAATCCTCGCTAGCGGGAGTCCGAGATACGCAGTATTTT. Protein product: CASSQSSLAGVRDTQYF.

The CDR3 nucleotides read TGTGCCAGCAGCAACCAGACAGGGACGAACACTGAAGCTTTCTTT. It is translated as CASSNQTGTNTEAFF. This rearrangement joins TRBV7-3 to TRBJ1-1, with 7 bases aligning to TRBD1. The J segment lost 1 base and the V segment lost 5 bases, leaving 7 bases of the junction unmatched. In germline, CDR1 is SGHTA, CDR2 FQGTGA. The CDR3 contains 15 residues.

This clone has just a few counts. The V call is TRBV25-1, the J call TRBJ2-1; 13 bases align to TRBD2. This CDR3 has 15 residues. Germline V gene sequence: CDR1 MGHDK, CDR2 SYGVNS. The trim removed 4 bases at V and 10 bases at J, leaving 7 bases unmatched. The CDR3 DNA reads as TGTGCCAGCAGTGGACTAGCGGGAGGCCTGGGGGAGCAGTTCTTC. This codes for CASSGLAGGLGEQFF.